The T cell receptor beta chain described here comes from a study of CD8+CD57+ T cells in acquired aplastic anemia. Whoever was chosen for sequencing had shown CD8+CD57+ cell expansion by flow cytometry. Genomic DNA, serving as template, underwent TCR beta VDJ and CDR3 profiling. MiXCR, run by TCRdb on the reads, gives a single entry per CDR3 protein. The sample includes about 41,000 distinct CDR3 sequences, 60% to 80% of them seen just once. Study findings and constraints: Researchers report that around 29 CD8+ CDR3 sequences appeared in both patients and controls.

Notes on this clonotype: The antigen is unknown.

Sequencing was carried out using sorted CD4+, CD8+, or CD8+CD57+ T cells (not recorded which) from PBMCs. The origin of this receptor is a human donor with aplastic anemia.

The CDR3 sequence: CASSLGGGGPSYEQYF. CDR3 DNA: TGTGCCAGCAGCTTGGGAGGCGGGGGGCCTTCCTACGAGCAGTACTTC. The chain joins TRBV5-6 to TRBJ2-7; 8 nucleotides align to TRBD2. CDR3 length: 16 residues. Germline V gene data show CDR1 as SGHDT and CDR2 as YYEEEE. V was pared by 0 bases and J by 1 base, with 6 bases of the junction left unmatched.